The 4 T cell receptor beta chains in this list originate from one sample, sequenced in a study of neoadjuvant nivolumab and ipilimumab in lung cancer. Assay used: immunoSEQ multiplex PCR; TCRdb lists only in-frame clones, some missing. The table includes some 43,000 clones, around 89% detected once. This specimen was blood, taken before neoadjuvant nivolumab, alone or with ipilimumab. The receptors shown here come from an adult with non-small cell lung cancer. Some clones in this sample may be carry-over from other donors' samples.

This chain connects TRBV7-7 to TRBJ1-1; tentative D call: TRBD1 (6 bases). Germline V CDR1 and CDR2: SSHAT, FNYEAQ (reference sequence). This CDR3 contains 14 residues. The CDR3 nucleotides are TGTGCTGGGTCCCTTGGGGGCGCGGACACTGAAGCTTTCTTT. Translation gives CAGSLGGADTEAFF.

CDR3 residues: CASSFAGQGSYEQYF. The DNA for the CDR3 is TGTGCCAGCAGCTTCGCTGGACAGGGCTCCTACGAGCAGTACTTC. The rearrangement uses TRBV7-2 and TRBJ2-7, with 8 bases lining up with TRBD1. Germline assignment: CDR1 SGHTA and CDR2 FQGNSA. There are 15 residues in the CDR3. Trimming took 3 bases from V and 0 from J; bases not matched to a gene: 4.

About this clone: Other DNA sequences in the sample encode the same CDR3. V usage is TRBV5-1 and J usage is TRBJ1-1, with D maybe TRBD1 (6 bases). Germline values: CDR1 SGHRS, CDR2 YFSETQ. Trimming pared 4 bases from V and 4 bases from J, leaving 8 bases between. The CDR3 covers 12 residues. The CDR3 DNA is TGCGCCAGCAGCCCGACAGGCACTGAAGCTTTCTTT. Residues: CASSPTGTEAFF.

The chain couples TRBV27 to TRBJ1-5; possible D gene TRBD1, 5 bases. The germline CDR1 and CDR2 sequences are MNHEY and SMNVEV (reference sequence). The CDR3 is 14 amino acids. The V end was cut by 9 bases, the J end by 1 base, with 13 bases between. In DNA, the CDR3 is TGTGCCAGTAGGAGGGGAGGCAGCAATCAGCCCCAGCATTTT. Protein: CASRRGGSNQPQHF.